Listed below are T cell receptor beta chains from one sample, sequenced in a study of regulatory T cells in long-lasting Graves disease. Using its own MiXCR run on the multiplex PCR reads, TCRdb lists one record per CDR3 protein. This table holds about 420,000 distinct CDR3 sequences, approximately 16% found once. These data were also filed under a second study, of T cells in Graves' hyperthyroidism and ophthalmopathy.

Sequenced material: peripheral blood mononuclear cells (PBMCs), taken at new diagnosis, from a patient treated with antithyroid drugs. These TCRs come from a woman under 30 with Graves disease. The CDR3 runs from the conserved cysteine through the conserved F or W. Each record gives: D gene, J gene, V gene, clone size, CDR3 DNA, CDR3 protein. A D gene is named only where the DNA matches it firmly. Not every row has a clone size; where given, it reads once, few, many or a size class.

TRBD1 | TRBJ2-3 | TRBV5-1 | - | TGCGCCAGCAGCCCATGGGACAGCCCTAGCACAGATACGCAGTATTTT | CASSPWDSPSTDTQYF
- | TRBJ2-7 | TRBV4-3 | few | TGCGCCAGCAGCCACGAAGCGGGCGAGCAGTACTTC | CASSHEAGEQYF
TRBD1 | TRBJ1-6 | TRBV6-2/TRBV6-3 | few | TGTGCCAGCAGACCCGACAGGGGCCCAAATTCACCCCTCCACTTT | CASRPDRGPNSPLHF
- | TRBJ1-5 | TRBV5-6 | many | TGTGCCAGCAGCTTGTTCAGGGTTCAGCCCCAGCATTTT | CASSLFRVQPQHF
- | TRBJ2-2 | TRBV5-1 | few | TGCGCCAGCAGCGACTTTCACACCGGGGAGCTGTTTTTT | CASSDFHTGELFF
TRBD2 | TRBJ2-1 | TRBV5-6 | few | TGTGCCAGCAGCTTACTTAGCGGGAGATGGGGCAATGAGCAGTTCTTC | CASSLLSGRWGNEQFF
- | TRBJ1-1 | TRBV20-1 | many | TGCAGTGCTAGAGATGCGGCAGGGCGTGGTAGTGCTTTCTTT | CSARDAAGRGSAFF
TRBD1 | TRBJ1-4 | TRBV5-1 | - | TGTGCCAGCAGCTCTATACAGGGGGCTAGTAATGAAAAACTGTTTTTT | CASSSIQGASNEKLFF
TRBD2 | TRBJ2-3 | TRBV6-2/TRBV6-3 | few | TGTGCCAGCAGTAAACTAGCGGGTGGGGTAGATACGCAGTATTTT | CASSKLAGGVDTQYF
- | TRBJ1-5 | TRBV7-8 | - | TGTGCCAGCAGCTTCGAGTCGGACAATTGGGTGAATTTT | CASSFESDNWVNF
TRBD1 | TRBJ1-5 | TRBV5-1 | few | TGCGCCAGCAGCATAGGGACAGGTCAGGGAAACGGCAATCAGCCCCAGCATTTT | CASSIGTGQGNGNQPQHF
TRBD2 | TRBJ2-7 | TRBV6-2/TRBV6-3 | many | TGTGCCAGCAGTTTGAGCGGGGCTTCCTACGAGCAGTACTTC | CASSLSGASYEQYF
TRBD1 | TRBJ1-5 | TRBV28 | many | TGTGCCAGCAGTCCCGCCGGACAGGGGCTCCAGCCCCAGCATTTT | CASSPAGQGLQPQHF
TRBD2 | TRBJ2-3 | TRBV19 | - | TGTGCCAGTAGTATTCGTTTGACTAGCGGGGGAACAGATACGCAGTATTTT | CASSIRLTSGGTDTQYF
- | TRBJ2-2 | TRBV5-1 | - | TGCGCCAGCAGCTTCGAGGGAGTCACCGGGGAGCTGTTTTTT | CASSFEGVTGELFF
- | TRBJ1-2 | TRBV14 | - | TGTGCCAGCAGCCAAGATCTACAGCGCTATGGCTACACCTTC | CASSQDLQRYGYTF
TRBD1 | TRBJ1-2 | TRBV20-1 | - | TGCAGTACTACCTCCCCAACAGGGGGTCATGGCTACACCTTC | CSTTSPTGGHGYTF
- | TRBJ2-7 | TRBV6-1 | few | TGTGCCAGCAGGGGCAGGGAGTTCTACGAGCAGTACTTC | CASRGREFYEQYF
- | TRBJ1-2 | TRBV7-9 | many | TGTGCCAGCGGTCAATCCGGGACACGAACTAACTATGGCTACACCTTC | CASGQSGTRTNYGYTF
- | TRBJ1-1 | TRBV7-8 | many | TGTGCCACCGGGACACGGAACACTGAAGCTTTCTTT | CATGTRNTEAFF
- | TRBJ2-3 | TRBV20-1 | - | TGCAGTGCTACTGCCGGGGATGGACACACAGATACGCAGTATTTT | CSATAGDGHTDTQYF
TRBD1 | TRBJ2-5 | TRBV20-1 | many | TGCAGTGCAAAGGACAGGGCGGCAGTGACCCAGTACTTC | CSAKDRAAVTQYF
TRBD1 | TRBJ1-2 | TRBV15 | - | TGTGCCACCAGCAGAGATCGGCCCGGGACAGGGGGGGATTATGGCTACACCTTC | CATSRDRPGTGGDYGYTF
- | TRBJ2-4 | TRBV9 | few | TGTGCCAGCAGCGTAGATGTCGGTGGGGAAGAGCAGTACTTC | CASSVDVGGEEQYF
- | TRBJ2-2 | TRBV12-3/TRBV12-4 | many | TGTGCCAGCAGTTATCCCCGGGAGCTGTTTTTT | CASSYPRELFF
- | TRBJ1-1 | TRBV6-2/TRBV6-3 | - | TGTGCCAGCAGATGGGCCACTGAAGCTTTCTTT | CASRWATEAFF
TRBD1 | TRBJ2-3 | TRBV28 | many | TGTGCCATCGGGTCCGGGACAGGGAGCACAGATACGCAGTATTTT | CAIGSGTGSTDTQYF
TRBD1 | TRBJ1-3 | TRBV11-2 | many | TGTGCCAGCAGCCCGATCAGGGGGCAGTACGGAAACACCATATATTTT | CASSPIRGQYGNTIYF
- | TRBJ2-7 | TRBV28 | many | TGTGCCAGCCTTACAGTTTTGGGGGAGCAGTACTTC | CASLTVLGEQYF
TRBD2 | TRBJ2-1 | TRBV19 | - | TGTGCCAGTAGTGCGGCTAGCGGGAGGTCTGCGGCTAACAATGAGCAGTTCTTC | CASSAASGRSAANNEQFF
- | TRBJ2-3 | TRBV7-2 | many | TGTGCCAGCAGCTTAGGTGTTACCCCTACGACAGATACGCAGTATTTT | CASSLGVTPTTDTQYF
- | TRBJ2-4 | TRBV2 | - | TGTGCCAGCATGAGGGAAAACATTCAGTACTTC | CASMRENIQYF
TRBD1 | TRBJ2-7 | TRBV27 | many | TGTGCCAGCAGTTACGGGACAGGGTTCTACGAGCAGTACTTC | CASSYGTGFYEQYF
TRBD2 | TRBJ2-2 | TRBV6-1 | - | TGTGCCAGCGCTTATACAGCGGGAGGGCCGGGCACCGGGGAGCTGTTTTTT | CASAYTAGGPGTGELFF
- | TRBJ1-5 | TRBV27 | once | TGTGCCAGCAGCCTAGGGACGGGTCAGCCCCAGCATTTT | CASSLGTGQPQHF
TRBD1 | TRBJ2-7 | TRBV27 | many | TGTGCCAGCAGTTGGACAGGGGCCGAGCAGTACTTC | CASSWTGAEQYF
- | TRBJ1-1 | TRBV28 | few | TGTGCCAGCAGAGCCCCCGTCGTACCTGTGGAAGCTTTCTTT | CASRAPVVPVEAFF
- | TRBJ1-1 | TRBV12-3/TRBV12-4 | - | TGTGCCAGCAGTTTGAGGCGGAGGAGTCCTGAAGCTTTCTTT | CASSLRRRSPEAFF
TRBD1 | TRBJ2-2 | TRBV24-1 | - | TGTGCCACCAATACAATACAGGGGGCTTCCACCGGGGAGCTGTTTTTT | CATNTIQGASTGELFF
- | TRBJ2-1 | TRBV24-1 | - | TGTGCCACCAGTGATCCCCTTAGGGGAGTCTACAATGAGCAGTTCTTC | CATSDPLRGVYNEQFF
- | TRBJ2-7 | TRBV3-1 | many | TGTGCCAGCAGCCAAGCGGGCAGGGAGAAGTACTTC | CASSQAGREKYF
- | TRBJ1-5 | TRBV20-1 | - | TGCAGTGCTAGTTACAGTAGCAATCAGCCCCAGCATTTT | CSASYSSNQPQHF
- | TRBJ2-5 | TRBV7-7 | few | TGTGCTAGCAGCTTAGCGCGGTTTGGGGGACAAGAGACCCAGTACTTC | CASSLARFGGQETQYF
- | TRBJ2-1 | TRBV7-9 | many | TGTGCCAGCAGCTTAGCGAAGGGGGGAGCTGGCTACAATGAGCAGTTCTTC | CASSLAKGGAGYNEQFF
TRBD1 | TRBJ1-6 | TRBV28 | - | TGTGCCAGCAGTTTTCCCCGACAGGGGGCGGATAATTCACCCCTCCACTTT | CASSFPRQGADNSPLHF